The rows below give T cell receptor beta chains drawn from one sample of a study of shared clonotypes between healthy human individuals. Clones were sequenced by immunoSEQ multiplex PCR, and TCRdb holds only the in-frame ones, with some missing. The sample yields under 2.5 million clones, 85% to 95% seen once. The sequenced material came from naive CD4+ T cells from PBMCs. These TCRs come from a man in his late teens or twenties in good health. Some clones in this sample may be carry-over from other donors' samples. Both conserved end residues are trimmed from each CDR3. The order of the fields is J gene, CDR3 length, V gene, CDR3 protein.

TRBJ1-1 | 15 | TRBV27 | ASSPSPARFLNTEAF
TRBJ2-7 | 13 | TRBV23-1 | ASSQAGQILYEQY
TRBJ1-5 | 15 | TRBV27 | ASSYAGAADSNQPQH
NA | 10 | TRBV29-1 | SVGRDPYEQY
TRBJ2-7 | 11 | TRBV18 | ASSPPGTDGEY
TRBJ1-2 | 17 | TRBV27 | ASSQSSLWGQGTNYGYT
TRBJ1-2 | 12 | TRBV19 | ASSTPDRVYGYT
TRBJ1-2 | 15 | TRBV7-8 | ASSLGRRGPKAYGYT
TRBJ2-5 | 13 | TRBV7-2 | ASSLASGSGETQY
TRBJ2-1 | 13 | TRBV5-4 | ASSLVQRGAGEQF
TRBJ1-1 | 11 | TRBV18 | ASSQTGWTEAF
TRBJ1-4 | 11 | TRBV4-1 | ASSQGIIEKLF
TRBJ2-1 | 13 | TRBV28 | ASTLRSGSYNEQF
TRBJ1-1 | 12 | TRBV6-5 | ASSPSLANTEAF
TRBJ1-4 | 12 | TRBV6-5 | ASRRTGNNEKLF
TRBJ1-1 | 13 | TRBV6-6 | ASSYSEGGYTEAF
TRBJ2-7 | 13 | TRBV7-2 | ASSHNRDRANEQY
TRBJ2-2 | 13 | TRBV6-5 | ASSLRDYQTGELF
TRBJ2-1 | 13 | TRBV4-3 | ASSQGTVLSNEQF
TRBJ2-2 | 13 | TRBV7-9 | ASSLNLGSTGELF
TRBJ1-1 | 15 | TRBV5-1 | ASSSLRGGSLTTEAF
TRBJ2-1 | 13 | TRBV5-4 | ASRPRLVPGNEQF
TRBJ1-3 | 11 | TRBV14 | ASSRRAGNTIY
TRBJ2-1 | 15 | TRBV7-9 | ASSPGTSGQYDNEQF
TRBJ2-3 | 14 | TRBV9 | ASSAGLAGGTDTQY
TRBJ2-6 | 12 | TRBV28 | ASSSSVGANVLT
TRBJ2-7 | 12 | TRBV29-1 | SVEDPWSSYEQY
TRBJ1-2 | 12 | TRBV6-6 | ASLYGSSGYGYT
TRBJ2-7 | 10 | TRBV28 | ASKTGGYEQY
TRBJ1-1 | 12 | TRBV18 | ASSLGTVNTEAF
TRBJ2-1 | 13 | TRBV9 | ASSVGGNSYNEQF
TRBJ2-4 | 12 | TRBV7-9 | ASSRPGGINIQY
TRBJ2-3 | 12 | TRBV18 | ASSPLDSTDTQY
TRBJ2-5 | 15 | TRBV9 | ASSVGGGRGYQETQY
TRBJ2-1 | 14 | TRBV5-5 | ASSSSIQGFYNEQF
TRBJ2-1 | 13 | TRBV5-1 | ASSLGSGAYNEQF
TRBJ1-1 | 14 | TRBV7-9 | ASSLAGAGRNTEAF
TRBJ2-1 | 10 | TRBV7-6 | ASSFSGSEQF
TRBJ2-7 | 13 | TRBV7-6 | ASSARSTGYYEQY
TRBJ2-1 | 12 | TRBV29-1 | SVGRDRTYNEQF
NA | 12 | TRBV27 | ASSLIASGGEQY
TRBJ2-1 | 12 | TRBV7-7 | ASSATGTDNEQF
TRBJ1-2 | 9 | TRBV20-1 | SAGDNYGYT
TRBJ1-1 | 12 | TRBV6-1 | ASTPILRNTEAF
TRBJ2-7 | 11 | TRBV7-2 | ASSSVRGYEQY
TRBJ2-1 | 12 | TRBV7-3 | ASSLTSSYNEQF
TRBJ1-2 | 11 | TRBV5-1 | ASSLGGGYGYT
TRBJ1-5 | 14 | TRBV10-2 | ASTGTGGFGNQPQH
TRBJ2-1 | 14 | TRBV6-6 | ASSFAGLAEYGSQF
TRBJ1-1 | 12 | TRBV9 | ASSLKGGDTEAF
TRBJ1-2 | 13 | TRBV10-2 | ASSESKGLARGYT
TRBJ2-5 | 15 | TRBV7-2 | ASSLVGTGAVRETQY
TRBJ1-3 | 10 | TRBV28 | ALGGPGNTIY
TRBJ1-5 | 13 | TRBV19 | ASSPPGTGRQPQH
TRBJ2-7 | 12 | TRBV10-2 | ASSGSGSTYEQY
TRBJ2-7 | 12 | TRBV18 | ASSPPTGPYEQY
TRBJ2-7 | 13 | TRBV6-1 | ASSEPQRGPYEQY